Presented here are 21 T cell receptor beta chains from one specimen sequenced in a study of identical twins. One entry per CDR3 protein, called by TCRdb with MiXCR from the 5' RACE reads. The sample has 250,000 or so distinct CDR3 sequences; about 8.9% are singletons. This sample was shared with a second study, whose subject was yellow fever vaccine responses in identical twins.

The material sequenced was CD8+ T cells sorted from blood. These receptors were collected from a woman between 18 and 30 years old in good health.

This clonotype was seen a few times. Written as DNA, the CDR3 is TGTGCCAGTGGACCGGGACTAAAGCTCGGGACCCAGTACTTC. Amino acids: CASGPGLKLGTQYF. The chain is built from TRBV19 and TRBJ2-5, with 7 bases that match TRBD2. The V gene's germline CDR1 is LNHDA and CDR2 SQIVND (reference sequence). V lost 8 bases and J lost 7; bases outside the gene matches: 13. The CDR3 extends over 14 amino acids.

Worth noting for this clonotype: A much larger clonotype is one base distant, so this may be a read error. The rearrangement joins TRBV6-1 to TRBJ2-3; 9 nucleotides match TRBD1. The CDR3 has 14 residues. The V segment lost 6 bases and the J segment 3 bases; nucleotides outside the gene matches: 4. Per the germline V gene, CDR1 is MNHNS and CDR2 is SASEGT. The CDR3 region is CASRLTGGTDTQYF. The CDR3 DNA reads TGTGCCAGCAGATTGACAGGGGGAACAGATACGCAGTATTTT.

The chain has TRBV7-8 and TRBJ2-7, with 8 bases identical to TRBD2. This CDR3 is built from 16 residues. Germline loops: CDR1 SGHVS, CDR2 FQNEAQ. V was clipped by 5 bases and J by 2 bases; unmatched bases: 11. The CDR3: CASSLVVGLAAYEQYF. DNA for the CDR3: TGTGCCAGCAGCCTCGTGGTAGGACTAGCCGCCTACGAGCAGTACTTC.

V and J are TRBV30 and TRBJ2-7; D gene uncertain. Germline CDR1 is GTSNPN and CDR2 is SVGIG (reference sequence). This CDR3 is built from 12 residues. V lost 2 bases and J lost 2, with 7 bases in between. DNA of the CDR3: TGTGCCTGGAGTCCCGAAACCTACGAGCAGTACTTC. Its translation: CAWSPETYEQYF. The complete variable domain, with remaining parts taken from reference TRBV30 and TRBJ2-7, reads SQTIHQWPATLVQPVGSPLSLECTVEGTSNPNLYWYRQAAGRGLQLLFYSVGIGQISSEVPQNLSASRPQDRQFILSSKKLLLSDSGFYLCAWSPETYEQYFGPGTRLTVT.

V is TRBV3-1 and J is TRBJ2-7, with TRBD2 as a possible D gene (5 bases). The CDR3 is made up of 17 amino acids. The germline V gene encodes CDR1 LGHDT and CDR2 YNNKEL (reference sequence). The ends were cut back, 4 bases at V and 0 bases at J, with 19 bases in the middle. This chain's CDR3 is CASSRPREGPSSYEQYF. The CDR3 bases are TGTGCCAGCAGCCGCCCGCGTGAGGGTCCGAGCTCCTACGAGCAGTACTTC.

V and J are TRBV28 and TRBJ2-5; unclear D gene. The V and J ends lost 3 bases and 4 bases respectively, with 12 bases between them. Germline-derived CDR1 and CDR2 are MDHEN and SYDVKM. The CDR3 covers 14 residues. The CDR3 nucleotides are TGTGCCAGCAGTTTTTCGCCCATTCGAGAGACCCAGTACTTC. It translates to CASSFSPIRETQYF.

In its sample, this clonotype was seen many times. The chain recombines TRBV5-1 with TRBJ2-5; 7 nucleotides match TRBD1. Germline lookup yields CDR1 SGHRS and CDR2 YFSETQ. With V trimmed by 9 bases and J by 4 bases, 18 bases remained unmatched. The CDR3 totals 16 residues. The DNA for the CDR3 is TGCGCCAAGTGCCCGCGGGCAGGGGGAAATGGAGAGACCCAGTACTTC. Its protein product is CAKCPRAGGNGETQYF.

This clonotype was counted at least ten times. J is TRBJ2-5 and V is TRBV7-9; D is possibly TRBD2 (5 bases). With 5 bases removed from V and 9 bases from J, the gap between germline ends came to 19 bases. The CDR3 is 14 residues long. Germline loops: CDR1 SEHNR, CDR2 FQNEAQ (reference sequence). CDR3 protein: CASSVSENYGAQYF. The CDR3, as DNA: TGTGCCAGCAGCGTATCGGAAAACTACGGGGCCCAGTACTTC.

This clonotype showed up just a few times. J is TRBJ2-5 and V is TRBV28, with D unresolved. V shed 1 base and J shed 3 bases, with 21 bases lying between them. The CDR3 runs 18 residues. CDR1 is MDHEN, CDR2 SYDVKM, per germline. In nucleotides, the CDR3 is TGTGCCAGCAGTTTATTGGAATTCCACCCGAGAGAAGAAGAGACCCAGTACTTC. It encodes CASSLLEFHPREEETQYF.

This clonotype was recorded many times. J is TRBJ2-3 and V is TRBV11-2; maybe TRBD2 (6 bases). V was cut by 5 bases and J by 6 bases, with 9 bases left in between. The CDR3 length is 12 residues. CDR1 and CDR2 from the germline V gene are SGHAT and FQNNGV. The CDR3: CASSDGRDTQYF. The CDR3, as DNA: TGTGCCAGCAGCGATGGGAGGGATACGCAGTATTTT.

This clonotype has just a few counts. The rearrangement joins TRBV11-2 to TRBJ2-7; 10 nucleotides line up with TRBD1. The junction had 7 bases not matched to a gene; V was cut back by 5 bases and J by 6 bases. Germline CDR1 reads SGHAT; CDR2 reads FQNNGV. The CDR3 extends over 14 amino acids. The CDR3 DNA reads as TGTGCCAGCAGCCTCGGGACAGGGGACACCGAGCAGTACTTC. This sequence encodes CASSLGTGDTEQYF. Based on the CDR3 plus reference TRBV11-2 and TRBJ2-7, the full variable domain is EAGVAQSPRYKIIEKRQSVAFWCNPISGHATLYWYQQILGQGPKLLIQFQNNGVVDDSQLPKDRFSAERLKGVDSTLKIQPAKLEDSAVYLCASSLGTGDTEQYFGPGTRLTVT.

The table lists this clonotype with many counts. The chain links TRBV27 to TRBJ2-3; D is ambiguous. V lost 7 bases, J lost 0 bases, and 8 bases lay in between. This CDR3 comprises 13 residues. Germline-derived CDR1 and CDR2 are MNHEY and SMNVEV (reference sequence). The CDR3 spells CASTGLSTDTQYF. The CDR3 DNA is TGTGCCAGCACGGGCCTTAGCACAGATACGCAGTATTTT.

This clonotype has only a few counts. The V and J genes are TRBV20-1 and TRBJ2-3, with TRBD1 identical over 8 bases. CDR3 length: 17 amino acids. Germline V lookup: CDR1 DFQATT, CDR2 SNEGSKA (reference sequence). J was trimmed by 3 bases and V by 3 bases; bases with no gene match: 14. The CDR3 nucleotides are TGCAGTGCTAGGAACCCGGGACAGGTGAGAAGGACAGATACGCAGTATTTT. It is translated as CSARNPGQVRRTDTQYF.

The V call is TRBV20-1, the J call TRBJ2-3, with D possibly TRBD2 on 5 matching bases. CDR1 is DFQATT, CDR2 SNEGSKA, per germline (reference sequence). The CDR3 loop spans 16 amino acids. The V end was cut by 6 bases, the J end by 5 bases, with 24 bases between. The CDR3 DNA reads TGCAGTGCCCAAGACCTGGCGGGCCCTCGGAAAGATACGCAGTATTTT. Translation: CSAQDLAGPRKDTQYF.

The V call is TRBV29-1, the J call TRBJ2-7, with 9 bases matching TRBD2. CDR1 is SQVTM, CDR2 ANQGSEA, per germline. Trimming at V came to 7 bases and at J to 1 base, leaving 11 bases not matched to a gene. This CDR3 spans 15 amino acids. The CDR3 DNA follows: TGCAGCGCGGAGGTGGCTAGCGGGACATCCTACGAGCAGTACTTC. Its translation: CSAEVASGTSYEQYF.

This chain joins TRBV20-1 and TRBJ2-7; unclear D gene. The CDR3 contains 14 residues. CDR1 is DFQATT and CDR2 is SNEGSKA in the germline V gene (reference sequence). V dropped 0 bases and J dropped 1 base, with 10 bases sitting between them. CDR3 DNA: TGCAGTGCTAGAGATGATACCAGTTCCTACGAGCAGTACTTC. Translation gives CSARDDTSSYEQYF.

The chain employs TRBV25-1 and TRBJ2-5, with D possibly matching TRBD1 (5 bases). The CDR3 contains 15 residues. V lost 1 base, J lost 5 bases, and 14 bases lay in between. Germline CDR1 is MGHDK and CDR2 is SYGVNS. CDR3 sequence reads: CASSEFSGMGETQYF. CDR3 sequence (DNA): TGTGCCAGCAGTGAATTTTCAGGGATGGGTGAGACCCAGTACTTC.

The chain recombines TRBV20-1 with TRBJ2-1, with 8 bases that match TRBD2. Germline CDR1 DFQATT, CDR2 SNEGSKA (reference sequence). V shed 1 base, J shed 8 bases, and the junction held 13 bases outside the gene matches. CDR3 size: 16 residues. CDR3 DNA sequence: TGCAGTGCTAGAGTGTTCCCGGGGGGGGCTTCGTATGAGCAGTTCTTC. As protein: CSARVFPGGASYEQFF.

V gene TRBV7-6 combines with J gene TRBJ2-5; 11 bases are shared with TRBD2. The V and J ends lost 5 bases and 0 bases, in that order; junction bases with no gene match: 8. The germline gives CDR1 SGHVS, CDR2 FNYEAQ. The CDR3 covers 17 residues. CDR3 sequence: CASSARLAGINQETQYF. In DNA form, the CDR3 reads TGTGCCAGCAGCGCCAGACTAGCGGGGATCAACCAAGAGACCCAGTACTTC.

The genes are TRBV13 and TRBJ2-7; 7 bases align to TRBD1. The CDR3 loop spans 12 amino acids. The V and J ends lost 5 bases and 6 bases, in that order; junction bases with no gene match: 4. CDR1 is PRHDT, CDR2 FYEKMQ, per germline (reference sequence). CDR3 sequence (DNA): TGTGCCAGCAGCCAGACAGGGTCCGAGCAGTACTTC. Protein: CASSQTGSEQYF.

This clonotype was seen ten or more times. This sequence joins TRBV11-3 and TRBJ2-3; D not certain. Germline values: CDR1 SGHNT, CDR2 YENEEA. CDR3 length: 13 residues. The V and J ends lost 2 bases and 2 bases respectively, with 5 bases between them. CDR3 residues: CASSLFHTDTQYF. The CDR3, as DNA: TGTGCCAGCAGCTTATTTCACACAGATACGCAGTATTTT.